The 21 T cell receptor beta chains below were found in one sample sequenced in a study of shared T cell receptors in the human thymus. Clones were sequenced by immunoSEQ multiplex PCR, and TCRdb holds only the in-frame ones, with some missing. The sample holds hundreds of thousands of clones, about 89% seen once. These same data were also listed under a study on human thymus T cells.

Sequencing used thymocytes. The source of these receptors is a boy under two years old with a congenital heart defect.

The sample holds one count of this clone. The rearrangement joins TRBV10-3 to TRBJ1-1; D unclear. This CDR3 comprises 15 residues. V was cut by 0 bases and J by 6 bases, with 14 bases left in between. The germline gives CDR1 ENHRY, CDR2 SYGVKD. The CDR3, as DNA: TGTGCCATCAGTGAGTCGAGAGGCAATTGGCCTGAAGCTTTCTTT. It specifies CAISESRGNWPEAFF.

V usage is TRBV7-2 and J usage is TRBJ2-1, with 9 bases fitting TRBD2. J was trimmed by 7 bases and V by 0 bases; bases with no gene match: 10. The length of the CDR3 is 17 residues. CDR1 and CDR2 (germline): SGHTA, FQGNSA. The CDR3 nucleotides are TGTGCCAGCAGCTTAGCGGTTTGCGGGAGGGGTGGAAATGAGCAGTTCTTC. Translating it yields CASSLAVCGRGGNEQFF.

This chain joins TRBV19 and TRBJ1-2, with D possibly being TRBD1 (6 bases). The V and J ends lost 6 bases and 5 bases respectively, with 22 bases between them. Germline assignment: CDR1 LNHDA and CDR2 SQIVND (reference sequence). The CDR3 loop spans 16 amino acids. This CDR3 reads CASSPDRRKIGYGYTF. The CDR3 DNA reads TGTGCCAGTAGCCCCGACAGGCGGAAGATTGGGTATGGCTACACCTTC.

The chain recombines TRBV10-3 with TRBJ2-3; 8 bases fit TRBD1. The CDR3 is made up of 14 amino acids. The germline V gene has CDR1 ENHRY and CDR2 SYGVKD. J was trimmed by 2 bases and V by 5 bases; bases with no gene match: 3. The CDR3 is CAISRQGITDTQYF. For the CDR3, the DNA is TGTGCCATCAGTCGACAGGGGATCACAGATACGCAGTATTTT.

This sequence joins TRBV13 and TRBJ1-1, with 10 positions matching TRBD1. Per the germline V gene, CDR1 is PRHDT and CDR2 is FYEKMQ (reference sequence). J lost 0 bases, V lost 4 bases, and 8 bases had no gene match. The CDR3 is made up of 17 amino acids. This chain's CDR3 is CASSSRDRGKMNTEAFF. CDR3 bases: TGTGCCAGCAGCTCCCGGGACAGGGGTAAAATGAACACTGAAGCTTTCTTT.

In its sample, this clone was seen once. V and J are TRBV18 and TRBJ1-5; 9 bases align to TRBD1. Germline CDR1 is KGHSH and CDR2 is LQKENI. The CDR3 runs to 14 residues. Losses at the gene ends were 6 bases for V and 3 bases for J; bases not matched to a gene: 3. CDR3 residues: CASSGDRDNQPQHF. CDR3 coding DNA: TGTGCCAGCTCGGGGGACAGGGACAATCAGCCCCAGCATTTT. Based on the CDR3 plus reference TRBV18 and TRBJ1-5, the full variable domain is NAGVMQNPRHLVRRRGQEARLRCSPMKGHSHVYWYRQLPEEGLKFMVYLQKENIIDESGMPKERFSAEFPKEGPSILRIQQVVRGDSAAYFCASSGDRDNQPQHFGDGTRLSIL.

The rearrangement links TRBV14 to TRBJ2-1; D possibly corresponds to TRBD2 (5 bases). This CDR3 is 14 amino acids long. In germline, CDR1 is SGHDN, CDR2 FVKESK. Deletions cut 3 bases from V and 2 bases from J, with 8 bases between. CDR3 in amino acids: CASSQDFPYNEQFF. As DNA, the CDR3 is TGTGCCAGCAGCCAGGACTTTCCCTACAATGAGCAGTTCTTC.

CDR3: CASSIRGGTYEQYF. The DNA for the CDR3 is TGTGCCAGCAGCATACGCGGGGGGACCTACGAGCAGTACTTC. V and J are TRBV14 and TRBJ2-7; 8 bases line up with TRBD2. The CDR3 loop spans 14 amino acids. Germline CDR1 and CDR2: SGHDN and FVKESK. With 5 bases clipped from V and 2 bases from J, the junction kept 5 bases outside the gene matches.

The V call is TRBV6-5, the J call TRBJ2-1; 10 bases map to TRBD1. The CDR3 runs to 16 residues. The V gene end was trimmed by 3 bases and the J gene end by 8 bases; junction bases not matched to a gene: 10. Per germline, CDR1 MNHEY and CDR2 SVGAGI. CDR3 loop: CASSYERDRGMDEQFF. The CDR3 DNA sequence: TGTGCCAGCAGTTATGAGAGGGACAGGGGCATGGATGAGCAGTTCTTC.

This chain joins TRBV4-1 and TRBJ1-4; TRBD1 aligns across 7 bases. The CDR3 runs 17 residues. Looked up from germline, CDR1 is MGHRA and CDR2 is YSYEKL. V lost 0 bases to trimming and J lost 0 bases; unmatched junction nucleotides: 4. CDR3 nucleotides: TGCGCCAGCAGCCAAGAGACAGGGAGAGCAACTAATGAAAAACTGTTTTTT. Translating it yields CASSQETGRATNEKLFF.

V gene TRBV28 combines with J gene TRBJ2-7; 7 bases are a match to TRBD1. There are 14 residues in the CDR3. J was trimmed by 0 bases and V by 2 bases; bases with no gene match: 1. Germline V gives CDR1 MDHEN, CDR2 SYDVKM. CDR3 sequence: CASSLRDSSYEQYF. CDR3 nucleotides: TGTGCCAGCAGTTTACGGGACAGCTCCTACGAGCAGTACTTC.

The sample holds one count of this clone. The V and J genes are TRBV27 and TRBJ1-3; TRBD1 might be the D (6 bases). Per the germline V gene, CDR1 is MNHEY and CDR2 is SMNVEV (reference sequence). This CDR3 spans 16 amino acids. V dropped 6 bases and J dropped 0 bases, with 15 bases sitting between them. The CDR3 bases are TGTGCCAGCAGATCCCACAGGGCAGACTCTGGAAACACCATATATTTT. It is translated as CASRSHRADSGNTIYF.

This clone was counted between two and nine times. The CDR3 DNA follows: TGTGCCAGCAGGGCAGCTACAGGGGGCTACGAGCAGTACTTC. Translating it yields CASRAATGGYEQYF. The chain joins TRBV5-6 to TRBJ2-7; 8 bases are a match to TRBD1. This CDR3 region has 14 residues. The ends lost 5 bases at V and 3 bases at J; junction bases unmatched: 7. Germline V lookup: CDR1 SGHDT, CDR2 YYEEEE.

The rearrangement uses TRBV25-1 and TRBJ1-5; tentative D call: TRBD1 (5 bases). V gave up 3 bases and J gave up 1 base, with 10 bases separating them. Per the germline V gene, CDR1 is MGHDK and CDR2 is SYGVNS. This CDR3 is built from 15 residues. CDR3 coding DNA: TGTGCCAGCAGTGACGGGACTCTGAGCAATCAGCCCCAGCATTTT. Encoded protein: CASSDGTLSNQPQHF.

CDR3 DNA: TGTGCCAGCAATCGTGGGGGCGCCGTTGACACTGAAGCTTTCTTT. Encoded protein: CASNRGGAVDTEAFF. The V gene is TRBV28, the J gene TRBJ1-1; the D gene is possibly TRBD1 (6 bases). Germline CDR1 MDHEN, CDR2 SYDVKM. V was cut by 7 bases and J by 3 bases, with 18 bases left in between. The CDR3 runs 15 residues.

In its sample, this clone was seen once. This sequence joins TRBV4-1 and TRBJ2-5; 7 bases match TRBD2. Trimming removed 4 bases from V and 2 bases from J; junction bases left unmatched: 13. The germline CDR1 and CDR2 sequences are MGHRA and YSYEKL. The CDR3 totals 17 residues. CDR3 amino acids: CASSRKTSGEIQETQYF. Here the CDR3 DNA reads TGCGCCAGCAGCCGAAAAACGAGCGGGGAGATACAAGAGACCCAGTACTTC.

Remarks on this clone: This sample also contains other DNA sequences that code for the same CDR3. V usage is TRBV6-1 and J usage is TRBJ1-5, with 7 bases aligning to TRBD1. CDR3 length equals 13 residues. The germline V gene encodes CDR1 MNHNS and CDR2 SASEGT. After removal of 6 bases from V and 4 bases from J, the junction contained 3 bases not matched to a gene. The CDR3 sequence is CASSRDSNQPQHF. The CDR3 region has the DNA TGTGCCAGCAGCCGGGACAGTAATCAGCCCCAGCATTTT.

This clone was detected a few times. The chain combines TRBV7-8 with TRBJ2-7; TRBD2 is a possible D gene (6 bases). V was trimmed by 3 bases and J by 1 base, leaving 19 bases between them. This CDR3 spans 17 amino acids. Germline CDR1 and CDR2: SGHVS and FQNEAQ. CDR3 nucleotide sequence: TGTGCCAGCAGCTTGTTAGCGGTTGGGGTTAGTTCCTACGAGCAGTACTTC. It codes for CASSLLAVGVSSYEQYF.

For this clone: Sequence at one end of the junction differs from germline and may be a read error. The gene calls are TRBV7-7 and TRBJ2-2; D unclear. The CDR3 consists of 16 residues. CDR1 is SSHAT and CDR2 is FNYEAQ in the germline V gene (reference sequence). Here the CDR3 reads CASSPPSCSNTGELFF. CDR3 nucleotides: TGTGCTAGCAGCCCTCCCTCTTGTTCGAACACCGGGGAGCTGTTTTTT.

This chain uses TRBV6-6 with TRBJ2-5, with a tentative D call TRBD2 (6 bases). Looked up from germline, CDR1 is MNHNY and CDR2 is SVGAGI (reference sequence). Trimming took off 6 bases at V and 2 bases at J, with 10 bases between the two ends. CDR3 length equals 13 residues. The CDR3 sequence: CASRGSGQETQYF. The CDR3, as DNA: TGTGCCAGCAGAGGTAGCGGACAAGAGACCCAGTACTTC.

The rearrangement uses TRBV5-5 and TRBJ1-1, with D uncertain. CDR1 is SGHKS and CDR2 is YYEKEE in the germline V gene (reference sequence). This CDR3 has 15 residues. Trimming cost V 4 bases and J 1 base, with 14 bases left between them. This chain's CDR3 is CASSPEADKNTEAFF. CDR3 nucleotides: TGTGCCAGCAGCCCGGAAGCGGATAAGAACACTGAAGCTTTCTTT.